The 26 T cell receptor beta chains below were found in one sample sequenced in a study of technical replicates of blood from a few donors. Here immunoSEQ multiplex PCR was the method, and the copy in TCRdb shows in-frame clones only, minus some. This sample yields under 85,000 clones, of which under 98% are seen a single time; roughly 0.25% belongs to the top ten. Sequenced input: T cells isolated from PBMCs. Every receptor here comes from a human donor in good health.

The chain links TRBV6-5 to TRBJ2-7; 9 positions agree with TRBD1. Looked up from germline, CDR1 is MNHEY and CDR2 is SVGAGI. V gave up 7 bases and J gave up 4 bases; unmatched junction bases: 11. The CDR3 is made up of 15 amino acids. The CDR3: CASTDPGQGGYEQYF. The CDR3 nucleotides are TGTGCCAGCACCGATCCGGGACAGGGAGGTTACGAGCAGTACTTC.

This chain links TRBV4-1 with TRBJ2-1; TRBD2 agrees at 14 bases. Germline CDR1 MGHRA, CDR2 YSYEKL. This CDR3 has 14 residues. J gave up 8 bases and V 8 bases, and 5 bases lay outside the gene matches. CDR3 residues: CASGPGLAGDEQFF. The CDR3 DNA reads as TGCGCCAGCGGACCGGGACTAGCGGGAGATGAGCAGTTCTTC.

This chain uses TRBV28 with TRBJ1-2; possibly TRBD1 for D (5 bases). Germline lookup yields CDR1 MDHEN and CDR2 SYDVKM. The CDR3 has 16 residues. The V end lost 3 bases, the J end lost 6 bases, and 20 bases lay between the germline ends. This CDR3 is CASSLASGLIIDGYTF. The CDR3 nucleotides are TGTGCCAGCAGTTTGGCGTCAGGGCTTATAATCGATGGCTACACCTTC.

The chain joins TRBV9 to TRBJ2-1; a weak D match, TRBD2 (6 bases). Germline V gene data show CDR1 as SGDLS and CDR2 as YYNGEE. This CDR3 has 14 amino acids. Deletions cut 3 bases from V and 5 bases from J, with 12 bases between. The CDR3 here is CASSGSGINNEQFF. For the CDR3, the DNA is TGTGCCAGCAGCGGTAGCGGTATAAACAATGAGCAGTTCTTC. Combining the CDR3 with reference TRBV9 and TRBJ2-1 gives the whole variable domain DSGVTQTPKHLITATGQRVTLRCSPRSGDLSVYWYQQSLDQGLQFLIQYYNGEERAKGNILERFSAQQFPDLHSELNLSSLELGDSALYFCASSGSGINNEQFFGPGTRLTVL.

This clone showed up just once. The gene calls are TRBV5-4 and TRBJ2-7; the match to TRBD1 covers 12 bases. V gave up 3 bases and J gave up 5 bases; unmatched junction bases: 6. This CDR3 comprises 15 residues. Per the germline V gene, CDR1 is SGHNT and CDR2 is YYREEE (reference sequence). In DNA, the CDR3 is TGTGCCAGCAGCTCTCCGGGACAGGGGGCCAACGAGCAGTACTTC. Translation gives CASSSPGQGANEQYF.

The rearrangement joins TRBV18 to TRBJ1-3; TRBD1 might be the D (5 bases). V lost 8 bases and J lost 4, with 15 bases in between. Germline V gives CDR1 KGHSH, CDR2 LQKENI. The CDR3 length is 14 residues. This CDR3 reads CASSGGPVGNTIYF. CDR3 coding DNA: TGTGCCAGCAGCGGGGGTCCGGTCGGAAACACCATATATTTT.

J is TRBJ2-5 and V is TRBV6-1, with D possibly TRBD1 on 6 matching bases. Germline loops: CDR1 MNHNS, CDR2 SASEGT. The CDR3 is 15 amino acids. V was shortened by 1 base and J by 9 bases, with 18 bases between the two germline ends. In DNA, the CDR3 is TGTGCCAGCAGTGAAGGCCGGGACACCTTATGGTCCCAGTACTTC. This gives the protein CASSEGRDTLWSQYF.

The CDR3 here is CASSFTGVNTGELFF. The CDR3 coding sequence is TGTGCCAGCAGCTTTACAGGGGTTAACACCGGGGAGCTGTTTTTT. The chain employs TRBV13 and TRBJ2-2, with TRBD1 matching over 7 bases. Germline V gene lookup returns CDR1 PRHDT and CDR2 FYEKMQ (reference sequence). CDR3 length equals 15 residues. The V segment lost 3 bases and the J segment 2 bases; nucleotides outside the gene matches: 3.

The rearrangement links TRBV6-5 to TRBJ1-2; the D is unclear. The CDR3 contains 11 residues. Germline V gene lookup returns CDR1 MNHEY and CDR2 SVGAGI. Trimming shortened V by 8 bases and J by 7 bases, and 11 bases separated the two germline ends. CDR3 nucleotide sequence: TGTGCCAGCCTGAAGGAGGGTGGCTACACCTTC. The encoded protein is CASLKEGGYTF.

This chain joins TRBV6-1 and TRBJ2-5, with TRBD2 as a possible D gene (6 bases). The V gene lost 2 bases and the J gene lost 1 base, with 8 bases spanning the gap. This CDR3 region has 14 residues. Germline CDR1 is MNHNS and CDR2 is SASEGT. The DNA of the CDR3 is TGTGCCAGCAGTGAACTGACTAGCCAAGAGACCCAGTACTTC. Its protein is CASSELTSQETQYF.

The J gene is TRBJ2-1, the V gene TRBV13, with no clear D. This CDR3 contains 15 residues. V was shortened by 5 bases and J by 0 bases, with 11 bases between the two germline ends. CDR1 PRHDT and CDR2 FYEKMQ come from the germline V gene (reference sequence). The CDR3 coding sequence is TGTGCCAGCAGCCCCGGAGCTAGCTCCTACAATGAGCAGTTCTTC. It translates to CASSPGASSYNEQFF. The variable domain in full, completed from reference TRBV13 and TRBJ2-1, reads AAGVIQSPRHLIKEKRETATLKCYPIPRHDTVYWYQQGPGQDPQFLISFYEKMQSDKGSIPDRFSAQQFSDYHSELNMSSLELGDSALYFCASSPGASSYNEQFFGPGTRLTVL.

The V gene is TRBV27, the J gene TRBJ2-3, with a possible D match to TRBD2 (5 bases). The V gene lost 1 base and the J gene lost 2 bases, with 10 bases spanning the gap. The CDR3 runs 15 residues. CDR1 is MNHEY, CDR2 SMNVEV, per germline (reference sequence). The DNA for the CDR3 is TGTGCCAGCAGTTTATTCGGCGGGTACACAGATACGCAGTATTTT. Protein product: CASSLFGGYTDTQYF.

V is TRBV6-1 and J is TRBJ2-1; TRBD1 might be the D (6 bases). Trimming removed 3 bases from V and 0 bases from J, with 9 bases in between. Germline lookup yields CDR1 MNHNS and CDR2 SASEGT. This CDR3 is 15 amino acids long. The CDR3 DNA sequence: TGTGCCAGCAGTGATGGGGACACCTCCTACAATGAGCAGTTCTTC. Residues: CASSDGDTSYNEQFF.

The CDR3 here is CASSLVSVLISNQPQHF. The CDR3 DNA is TGTGCCAGCAGCTTAGTTAGCGTCCTGATTAGCAATCAGCCCCAGCATTTT. The chain carries TRBV7-2 and TRBJ1-5; D unclear. The CDR3 runs to 17 residues. The germline V gene has CDR1 SGHTA and CDR2 FQGNSA. The ends were cut back, 1 base at V and 0 bases at J, with 13 bases in the middle.

V gene TRBV29-1 combines with J gene TRBJ2-3, with D possibly TRBD1 on 7 matching bases. The V end lost 1 base, the J end lost 2 bases, and 13 bases lay between the germline ends. Looked up from germline, CDR1 is SQVTM and CDR2 is ANQGSEA. The CDR3 totals 15 residues. Here the CDR3 reads CSVEGGDSFTDTQYF. The CDR3 DNA is TGCAGCGTTGAAGGGGGGGACAGTTTCACAGATACGCAGTATTTT.

The table lists this clone with a count of one. The chain uses TRBV18 and TRBJ1-5; D is unresolved. V was cut by 3 bases and J by 4 bases, with 7 bases left in between. The CDR3 has 13 amino acids. Germline values: CDR1 KGHSH, CDR2 LQKENI. The CDR3 spells CASSPTGNQPQHF. CDR3 DNA sequence: TGTGCCAGCTCACCCACGGGGAATCAGCCCCAGCATTTT.

The rearrangement links TRBV6-6 to TRBJ2-7, with 8 bases that match TRBD2. The germline V gene has CDR1 MNHNY and CDR2 SVGAGI (reference sequence). With V trimmed by 8 bases and J by 3 bases, 3 bases remained unmatched. The CDR3 extends over 12 amino acids. The CDR3 here is CASGLAGYEQYF. Here the CDR3 DNA reads TGTGCCAGCGGGCTAGCGGGCTACGAGCAGTACTTC.

This clone has just a few counts. The V call is TRBV7-3, the J call TRBJ2-1, with D tentatively TRBD2 (5 bases). Trimming stripped 3 bases from V and 6 bases from J, with 15 bases between. CDR3 length: 15 residues. Per germline, CDR1 SGHTA and CDR2 FQGTGA. Here the CDR3 reads CASSLSAGPPNEQFF. The CDR3 nucleotides are TGTGCCAGCAGCTTGTCGGCGGGTCCTCCCAATGAGCAGTTCTTC. The variable domain in full, completed from reference TRBV7-3 and TRBJ2-1, reads GAGVSQTPSNKVTEKGKYVELRCDPISGHTALYWYRQSLGQGPEFLIYFQGTGAADDSGLPNDRFFAVRPEGSVSTLKIQRTERGDSAVYLCASSLSAGPPNEQFFGPGTRLTVL.

J is TRBJ2-7 and V is TRBV5-1; D possibly corresponds to TRBD1 (5 bases). Germline values: CDR1 SGHRS, CDR2 YFSETQ. V was shortened by 3 bases and J by 0 bases, with 19 bases between the two germline ends. CDR3 size: 17 residues. The CDR3: CASSSRVRGPSSYEQYF. The CDR3 region has the DNA TGCGCCAGCAGCTCCCGTGTAAGGGGCCCCAGCTCCTACGAGCAGTACTTC.

This rearrangement joins TRBV5-1 to TRBJ2-7; 10 positions agree with TRBD1. V lost 8 bases, J lost 2 bases, and 1 base stayed unmatched. CDR3 length: 12 residues. Germline V gene lookup returns CDR1 SGHRS and CDR2 YFSETQ. The CDR3 DNA reads TGCGCCAGTGGGACAGGGGCCTACGAGCAGTACTTC. Protein sequence: CASGTGAYEQYF. Complete variable domain (other parts from reference TRBV5-1 and TRBJ2-7): KAGVTQTPRYLIKTRGQQVTLSCSPISGHRSVSWYQQTPGQGLQFLFEYFSETQRNKGNFPGRFSGRQFSNSRSEMNVSTLELGDSALYLCASGTGAYEQYFGPGTRLTVT.

This clone was counted once. V usage is TRBV7-9 and J usage is TRBJ2-2; maybe TRBD2 (5 bases). This CDR3 is built from 15 residues. Trimming took 2 bases from V and 0 from J, leaving 7 bases between them. Germline assignment: CDR1 SEHNR and CDR2 FQNEAQ (reference sequence). The CDR3 bases are TGTGCCAGCAGCTTAACGGGATCGAACACCGGGGAGCTGTTTTTT. Residues: CASSLTGSNTGELFF. Full variable domain (outside the CDR3, taken from reference TRBV7-9 and TRBJ2-2): DTGVSQNPRHKITKRGQNVTFRCDPISEHNRLYWYRQTLGQGPEFLTYFQNEAQLEKSRLLSDRFSAERPKGSFSTLEIQRTEQGDSAMYLCASSLTGSNTGELFFGEGSRLTVL.

This rearrangement joins TRBV5-1 to TRBJ2-7, with a tentative D call TRBD1 (5 bases). CDR1 is SGHRS and CDR2 is YFSETQ in the germline V gene. The CDR3 extends over 14 amino acids. The V gene lost 0 bases and the J gene lost 5 bases, with 12 bases spanning the gap. The CDR3, as DNA: TGCGCCAGCAGCTTGGTCAGGGAAATGAACGAGCAGTACTTC. Its protein product is CASSLVREMNEQYF.

The rearrangement joins TRBV6-5 to TRBJ2-7, with 7 bases lining up with TRBD1. Germline CDR1 and CDR2: MNHEY and SVGAGI. After removal of 5 bases from V and 2 bases from J, the junction contained 6 bases not matched to a gene. This CDR3 has 14 amino acids. Here the CDR3 reads CASSETGPPYEQYF. The CDR3 DNA follows: TGTGCCAGCAGTGAGACAGGGCCACCCTACGAGCAGTACTTC.

The chain carries TRBV2 and TRBJ2-7; a weak D match, TRBD1 (6 bases). This CDR3 region has 16 residues. Looked up from germline, CDR1 is SNHLY and CDR2 is FYNNEI. The ends were cut back, 3 bases at V and 0 bases at J, with 15 bases in the middle. The CDR3 DNA is TGTGCCAGCAGTGACTCACAGGGAGAAAGCTCCTACGAGCAGTACTTC. Its translation: CASSDSQGESSYEQYF.

V gene TRBV5-1 combines with J gene TRBJ2-7; 11 bases fit TRBD2. Germline loops: CDR1 SGHRS, CDR2 YFSETQ. The V and J ends lost 2 bases and 6 bases, in that order; junction bases with no gene match: 16. The CDR3 has 18 residues. CDR3 DNA sequence: TGCGCCAGCAGCTTCAGGGGTAGCGGGAGGGCCAATCTGGGCGAGCAGTACTTC. Amino acid sequence: CASSFRGSGRANLGEQYF.

This chain uses TRBV6-4 with TRBJ2-5, with TRBD1 matching over 7 bases. V gave up 6 bases and J gave up 5 bases; unmatched junction bases: 12. Germline-derived CDR1 and CDR2 are MRHNA and SNTAGT. The length of the CDR3 is 15 residues. The CDR3: CASSRQGLEGETQYF. The CDR3 DNA reads TGTGCCAGCAGCCGACAGGGCTTAGAAGGGGAGACCCAGTACTTC.